One and the same sample provided the 9 T cell receptor beta chains below, sequenced in a study of shared clonotypes between healthy human individuals. Produced via immunoSEQ multiplex PCR; TCRdb's table is partial and in-frame only. The sample yields 400,000 or so clones, 96% seen once. Sequencing used memory CD8+ T cells sorted from blood. As for subset: CD45RO+ cells pooled with CCR7-negative TemRA cells. The source is a man younger than 45 in good health.

The chain links TRBV5-4 to TRBJ1-2; maybe TRBD1 (5 bases). Trimming pared 4 bases from V and 4 bases from J, leaving 14 bases between. The CDR3 extends over 14 amino acids. Germline assignment: CDR1 SGHNT and CDR2 YYREEE (reference sequence). CDR3 coding DNA: TGTGCCAGCAGCACCCGGGACGGAACCTATGGCTACACCTTC. Amino acid sequence: CASSTRDGTYGYTF.

The chain recombines TRBV5-6 with TRBJ2-1; D call uncertain. The ends were cut back, 5 bases at V and 8 bases at J, with 8 bases in the middle. Germline assignment: CDR1 SGHDT and CDR2 YYEEEE. This CDR3 is built from 11 residues. In nucleotides, the CDR3 is TGTGCCAGCAGTCAGAACTATGAGCAGTTCTTC. Encoded protein: CASSQNYEQFF.

The chain has TRBV18 and TRBJ2-7; D tentatively reads TRBD1 or TRBD2 (5 bases each). Trimming pared 2 bases from V and 3 bases from J, leaving 14 bases between. Germline loops: CDR1 KGHSH, CDR2 LQKENI. The CDR3 totals 15 residues. Here the CDR3 DNA reads TGTGCCAGCTCACCAGGAGGCAGGGATTTCTACGAGCAGTACTTC. Translating gives CASSPGGRDFYEQYF.

V gene TRBV5-6 combines with J gene TRBJ1-4, with D hard to call. Trimming cost V 0 bases and J 5 bases, with 5 bases left between them. Per the germline V gene, CDR1 is SGHDT and CDR2 is YYEEEE. The CDR3 has 13 amino acids. This CDR3 is CASSLDRNEKLFF. CDR3 bases: TGTGCCAGCAGCTTGGACAGAAATGAAAAACTGTTTTTT.

This clone was seen a single time. The sample carries other DNA sequences with the same CDR3. The rearrangement joins TRBV7-2 to TRBJ2-7, with D perhaps TRBD2 (6 bases). This CDR3 has 14 amino acids. V was pared by 1 base and J by 1 base, with 8 bases between. CDR1 is SGHTA and CDR2 is FQGNSA in the germline V gene. The CDR3 DNA reads as TGTGCCAGCAGCTTAGTCCGGGAGTCCTACGAGCAGTACTTC. This encodes CASSLVRESYEQYF.

This chain joins TRBV19 and TRBJ2-2; D not resolved. This CDR3 has 16 amino acids. Germline values: CDR1 LNHDA, CDR2 SQIVND (reference sequence). The V gene lost 2 bases and the J gene lost 4 bases, with 14 bases spanning the gap. CDR3 nucleotide sequence: TGTGCCAGTAGTATAAGGTATAGCCATTTCACCGGGGAGCTGTTTTTT. This encodes CASSIRYSHFTGELFF.

With regard to this clone: The final CDR3 position lacks the conserved phenylalanine or tryptophan, pointing to a likely read error. The limits of the CDR3 on the DNA are not certain, so only TCRdb's listed CDR3 is given. The chain has TRBV12-5 and TRBJ2-7; the DNA was not used to check the table's D call, TRBD2. Germline V CDR1 and CDR2: LGHNT, FRNRAP. Termini included, the CDR3 measures 11 amino acids. The chain's CDR3 is CASGLGTRLQL.

The chain combines TRBV12-5 with TRBJ2-6; either TRBD1 or TRBD2 may supply D (5 bases each). The CDR3 contains 20 residues. V lost 3 bases and J 4 bases, leaving 25 bases between the germline ends. Looked up from germline, CDR1 is LGHNT and CDR2 is FRNRAP. The DNA for the CDR3 is TGTGCTAGTGGTTTTTTTTCCCCGCTCGGGACGTCTTCCGGGGCCAACGTCCTGACTTTC. Translating it yields CASGFFSPLGTSSGANVLTF. Using reference TRBV12-5 and TRBJ2-6 for the parts outside the CDR3, the full variable domain is DARVTQTPRHKVTEMGQEVTMRCQPILGHNTVFWYRQTMMQGLELLAYFRNRAPLDDSGMPKDRFSAEMPDATLATLKIQPSEPRDSAVYFCASGFFSPLGTSSGANVLTFGAGSRLTVL.

CDR3 sequence (DNA): TGTGCCAGCTCGCCAGGACTGTGGGACGGCTACACCTTC. It is translated as CASSPGLWDGYTF. The chain combines TRBV18 with TRBJ1-2, with a tentative D call TRBD1 (5 bases). Germline V gene lookup returns CDR1 KGHSH and CDR2 LQKENI. The CDR3 is 13 amino acids. Trimming took off 6 bases at V and 8 bases at J, with 16 bases between the two ends.